Sequencing of this T cell receptor beta chain was carried out in a study of OX40 agonist ivuxolimab in advanced cancers. Study-wide context: Partial response was recorded in three patients: one hepatocellular carcinoma and two cutaneous melanoma cases.

In germline, CDR1 is SGHRS, CDR2 YFSETQ. J gave up 0 bases and V 2 bases, and 3 bases lay outside the gene matches. This CDR3 has 17 amino acids. The sampling schedule covered blood at baseline, cycle 4 day 1, and cycle 7 day 1. Sequenced by immunoSEQ multiplex PCR; TCRdb stores in-frame clones only, minus some. This sample has about 82,000 clones, with about 86% found just once. The rearrangement links TRBV5-1 to TRBJ2-6; 9 nucleotides line up with TRBD1. The sequence derives from an adult with an advanced solid tumor such as melanoma, head and neck, liver or kidney cancer. Sequencing was performed on CD4+ or CD8+ T cells sorted from blood, taken in a trial of the OX40 agonist ivuxolimab. The CDR3, as DNA: TGCGCCAGCAGCTTACAGACAGGGGGCTCTGGGGCCAACGTCCTGACTTTC. Translating gives CASSLQTGGSGANVLTF.